This is a list of T cell receptor beta chains from one sample in a study of OX40 agonist ivuxolimab in advanced cancers. The table came from immunoSEQ multiplex PCR; TCRdb's copy has only in-frame clones and leaves some out. There are about 24,000 clones in the sample; around 78% occur only once, and roughly 18% lies in the top ten. This specimen consisted of CD4+ or CD8+ T cells sorted from blood, obtained in a trial of the OX40 agonist ivuxolimab. These receptors came from an adult with an advanced solid tumor such as melanoma, head and neck, liver or kidney cancer. Both conserved end residues are trimmed from each CDR3. D genes are given only for firm matches. Clone size, where shown, is once, few, many, or a class for clones that have expanded.

clone_size d_call v_call cdr3_aa
medium-sized - TRBV29-1 SVVSGSGEQY
few - TRBV11-3 ASSLEVGGYNSPLH
- TRBD2 TRBV4-2 ASSQDTSGGASDTQY
- TRBD1 TRBV25-1 ASSEYRGNQPQH
- - TRBV7-2 ASSLGAGQADTQY
- - TRBV6-5 ASSYGVRNEQF
few - TRBV13 ASSLGWNEQF
- - TRBV6-5 ASSYAGEQF
- - TRBV10-3 AISDSKETQY
- - TRBV7-2 ASSYLNTEAF
- TRBD1 TRBV5-5 ASRPGTGFREQY
- - TRBV6-6 ASSYSETAVVTQY
- - TRBV7-9 ASSLGIGESAGELF
- - TRBV9 ASSPGRAINEKLF
once - TRBV4-1 ASSPGQLIYEQY
once TRBD1 TRBV2 ASRGTGLEQF
- - TRBV27 ASSLSANTEAF
- - TRBV6-5 ASSQQAYYGYT
- - TRBV5-1 ASSLGGRQGTEAF
- - TRBV5-6 ASSPAGTYEQY
few - TRBV7-9 ASSLGHGGVNTDTQY
- TRBD1 TRBV5-6 ASSSPGQRAVSSYEQY
once - TRBV9 ASSWETNYGYT
few - TRBV6-6 ASSYVSLSYNSPLH
- - TRBV6-5 ASSYGTLNTGELF
- - TRBV21-1 ASSTIRTEAF
- TRBD1 TRBV9 ASSSQGATNEKLF
- - TRBV7-2 ASSLGPPSSYEQY
- - TRBV27 ASSFGSYNEQF
- - TRBV6-6 ASSLDSGNTIY
- - TRBV7-9 ASSSTSGDRYEQY
- - TRBV19 ASSFDGVYEQY
few TRBD1 TRBV5-3 ARRLGTANATNEKLF
once - TRBV4-1 ASSHPGATDTQY
once - TRBV28 ASSFGPFSGYT
many - TRBV4-2 ASSAAGVYDEQY
few - TRBV7-2 ASSLELNYEQY
- - TRBV11-2 ASSSVRQAMYEQY
- TRBD1 TRBV28 ASSSLRTGMGEQF
- - TRBV6-1 ASRKVTDTQY